This record concerns one T cell receptor (beta chain) sequence. Its antigen is undetermined. From the 5' RACE reads, TCRdb lists one entry per CDR3 protein and no DNA. This sample's table reports about 390,000 distinct CDR3 sequences. This entry comes from a study of T cells expressing NK-cell markers. Study-level information: The sequencing cohort of eight donors included seven HCMV-seropositive individuals and one seronegative individual.

The CDR3 sequence is 12 residues long. General study findings and limits: In a group of 5 or 6 donors, dominant NKG2C+ clonotypes represented about 1.0-7.5% of CD8+ T cells. Among several donors, these clonotypes also ranked first in the CD3+CD56-NKG2C+ fraction.

The chain carries TRBV12-3 or TRBV12-4 and TRBJ2-1. This clonotype was obtained from a woman aged 50 to 65 in good health. Sample: blood T cells: a sorted CD56 or NKG2C T cell subset, CD4+ or CD8+ T cells, or bulk PBMC T cells (not recorded which). The CDR3 loop reads CASRLLRNEQFF.